Given below is one T cell receptor (beta chain) in context. This clone's antigen is unknown. The input lacks base qualities; no much larger clone sits a single base away. These data originate in a study of OX40 agonist ivuxolimab in advanced cancers. In the study overall: Ivuxolimab was a fully human IgG2 agonistic monoclonal antibody targeting the costimulatory receptor OX40 (CD134). In the dose-escalation cohort, 82.7% of patients were male, and the mean age was approximately 64 years, with a range of 23 to 79. The point of sequencing TCRbeta in the periphery was to test whether ivuxolimab changed TCR sequence diversity and drove clonal T-cell expansion. Intravenous ivuxolimab was administered to patients every 2 weeks at six dose levels: 0.01, 0.1, 0.3, 1.5, 3 and 10 mg/kg. Among the approximately 50 dose-escalation patients, approximately 20 had hepatocellular carcinoma, approximately 15 melanoma, 9 renal cell carcinoma and 9 head and neck cancer. Partial responses occurred in three dose-escalation patients, of whom one had hepatocellular carcinoma and two had cutaneous melanoma. The paper reports the monotherapy dose-escalation portion (N of about 50 patients) of the phase I ivuxolimab trial. Patients were allowed to have had prior anti-PD-1, anti-PD-L1 or anti-CTLA-4 therapy, and 40% of the dose-escalation patients had been treated with checkpoint inhibitors. Study-wide conclusions, independent of this receptor: After ivuxolimab, expanded clones were on average more numerous among CD8+ T cells than among CD4+ T cells. At doses of 0.1 to 3.0 mg/kg, clonal expansion of both CD4+ and CD8+ blood T cells was observed from baseline to week 6. Antigen specificity was not determined for the clonally expanded peripheral T cells. In partial responders in the 0.1-3.0 mg/kg groups, normalized peripheral clonal expansion was found to be among the lowest, especially among CD8+ T cells. Low levels of normalized T-cell clonal expansion were also seen in some nonresponding patients.

V is pruned by 1 base and J by 7 bases, leaving 9 bases of the junction without a gene match. The CDR3 measures 15 amino acids from cysteine to phenylalanine. Only the CDR3 DNA stays, 45 bases, in frame from base 1. As encoded in the germline V gene (reference sequence), CDR1 is SEHNR while CDR2 is FQNEAQ. To sequence the TCRbeta CDR3 region, genomic DNA was isolated from the sorted cells. The immunoSEQ Assay was used for sequencing of TCRbeta CDR3 regions. This is the immuneACCESS table as TCRdb keeps it, with only in-frame sequences that have V and J called. A part of the clones is gone; compared with another copy, unresolved V genes explain less than half, and the rest is unexplained. The sample profile shows about 61,000 clones; approximately 90% of them were found once. The biggest ten clones account for over 20% of the sample. The trial excluded patients who had a history of autoimmune disease or who were on systemic immunosuppression. Peripheral blood for TCR sequencing was collected from all dose cohorts at baseline, on cycle 4 day 1, and on cycle 7 day 1. The samples were taken from a phase I, first-in-human, multicenter, open-label dose-escalation trial of ivuxolimab. Adults with locally advanced or metastatic melanoma, renal cell carcinoma, hepatocellular carcinoma or head and neck squamous cell carcinoma were enrolled in the trial. Before TCR sequencing, CD4+ T cells and CD8+ T cells from peripheral blood were sorted into separate populations.

The sample was CD4+ or CD8+ T cells sorted from blood, taken in a trial of the OX40 agonist ivuxolimab. This receptor chain uses TRBV7-9 and TRBJ1-2, and 7 bases in between align with TRBD1. The source is an adult with an advanced solid tumor such as melanoma, head and neck, liver or kidney cancer. The DNA sequence is as follows: TGTGCCAGCAGCTTAGTGGGACAGCTGTCGCGTGGCTACACCTTC. Translated, it gives CASSLVGQLSRGYTF. The full variable domain, with segments outside the CDR3 supplied by the reference TRBV7-9 and TRBJ1-2 proteins, appears as DTGVSQNPRHKITKRGQNVTFRCDPISEHNRLYWYRQTLGQGPEFLTYFQNEAQLEKSRLLSDRFSAERPKGSFSTLEIQRTEQGDSAMYLCASSLVGQLSRGYTFGSGTRLTVV.